One and the same sample provided the 8 T cell receptor beta chains below, sequenced in a study of vaccination effects on CD4 cells after COVID-19. The antigens of these receptors remain unknown. Assay used: immunoSEQ multiplex PCR; TCRdb lists only in-frame clones, some missing. Altogether around 45,000 clones are present, roughly 76% being singletons, with the ten largest covering 12%. The culture ran for under eleven days, and then CD4+ T cells were isolated. This material consisted of CD4+ T cells from PBMCs cultured without peptide, taken before COVID-19 vaccination. All receptors derive from a human donor who had a prior SARS-CoV-2 infection.

This clone was seen a handful of times. The J gene is TRBJ1-5, the V gene TRBV24-1, with D uncertain. The germline gives CDR1 KGHDR, CDR2 SFDVKD. V lost 1 base to trimming and J lost 7 bases, with 4 bases between them. CDR3 size: 12 residues. The CDR3 is CATSDFGQPQHF. CDR3 DNA sequence: TGTGCCACCAGTGATTTCGGGCAGCCCCAGCATTTT.

The J gene is TRBJ2-1, the V gene TRBV11-2; D is tentatively TRBD1 or TRBD2 (5 bases each). The CDR3 has 14 residues. CDR1 SGHAT and CDR2 FQNNGV come from the germline V gene. V gave up 5 bases and J gave up 2 bases, with 10 bases separating them. CDR3 amino acids: CASSRDPTYNEQFF. The CDR3 region has the DNA TGTGCCAGCAGCAGGGACCCAACCTACAATGAGCAGTTCTTC.

The CDR3 loop is CSAGGQAQETQYF. The CDR3 coding sequence is TGCAGCGCCGGGGGGCAGGCCCAAGAGACCCAGTACTTC. J is TRBJ2-5 and V is TRBV29-1; a weak D match, TRBD2 (7 bases). Trimming took 7 bases from V and 1 from J, leaving 13 bases between them. Germline lookup yields CDR1 SQVTM and CDR2 ANQGSEA. The CDR3 covers 13 residues.

The chain links TRBV3-1 (or the pseudogene TRBV3-2) to TRBJ1-1, with 8 positions matching TRBD1. Trimming took 5 bases from V and 3 from J; bases not matched to a gene: 5. The V gene's germline CDR1 is LGHDT and CDR2 YNNKEL (reference sequence). This CDR3 has 14 residues. CDR3 region: CASSSQGGDTEAFF. The CDR3 coding sequence is TGTGCCAGCAGCTCACAGGGGGGTGACACTGAAGCTTTCTTT.

The chain combines TRBV4-1 with TRBJ2-3; 9 positions match TRBD2. The J segment lost 0 bases and the V segment lost 4 bases, leaving 17 bases of the junction unmatched. Germline CDR1 is MGHRA and CDR2 is YSYEKL. There are 20 residues in the CDR3. The CDR3 sequence is CASSRKMDSGSQISTDTQYF. As DNA, the CDR3 is TGCGCCAGCAGCCGGAAGATGGATAGCGGGAGCCAAATAAGCACAGATACGCAGTATTTT.

The CDR3 DNA reads as TGTGCCAGCAGTTACATGTTGACTAGCGGGCTAATCTCTGAGCAGTTCTTC. Translating gives CASSYMLTSGLISEQFF. The rearrangement uses TRBV28 and TRBJ2-1, with TRBD2 identical over 10 bases. Germline-derived CDR1 and CDR2 are MDHEN and SYDVKM. The CDR3 is 17 residues long. V lost 4 bases, J lost 9 bases, and 15 bases stayed unmatched.

J is TRBJ2-1 and V is TRBV2; D is perhaps TRBD1 (5 bases). The germline CDR1 and CDR2 sequences are SNHLY and FYNNEI. V was pared by 6 bases and J by 6 bases, with 18 bases between. CDR3 length: 15 residues. CDR3 protein: CASRKYNWGGNEQFF. The CDR3 nucleotides read TGTGCCAGCAGGAAGTACAACTGGGGCGGCAATGAGCAGTTCTTC.

The chain employs TRBV10-3 and TRBJ2-5; 7 bases line up with TRBD2. Germline CDR1 reads ENHRY; CDR2 reads SYGVKD. This CDR3 contains 17 residues. The trim removed 0 bases at V and 4 bases at J, leaving 11 bases unmatched. CDR3 sequence (DNA): TGTGCCATCAGTGAGTCAGCGGGACTCAACCAACGAGAGACCCAGTACTTC. Translation gives CAISESAGLNQRETQYF.